Listed below are T cell receptor beta chains from one sample, sequenced in a study of shared clonotypes between healthy human individuals. Assay used: immunoSEQ multiplex PCR; TCRdb lists only in-frame clones, some missing. The profile shows 300,000 to 400,000 clones, 73% of them singletons. The sequenced sample consisted of memory CD4+ T cells sorted from blood. These receptors originate from a man under 40 in good health. The CDR3 runs from the conserved cysteine through the conserved F or W. The D gene is left open where the match is weak. Clone size is shown for a subset of rows, as once, few, many or a class of expanded clone.

once,TRBJ1-1,TRBD1,TRBV10-3,CAISDPTGGVSEAFF,TGTGCCATCAGTGACCCGACAGGGGGCGTCTCTGAAGCTTTCTTT
-,TRBJ2-5,-,TRBV7-9,CASRRTGSPETQYF,TGTGCCAGCAGACGAACTGGATCCCCAGAGACCCAGTACTTC
once,TRBJ1-1,TRBD1,TRBV10-3,CAISGQENTEAFF,TGTGCCATCAGCGGACAGGAGAACACTGAAGCTTTCTTT
-,TRBJ2-1,TRBD2,TRBV15,CATSREIAGTYNEQFF,TGTGCCACCAGCAGGGAAATAGCGGGAACCTACAATGAGCAGTTCTTC
-,TRBJ2-2,-,TRBV18,CASSPSGTGELFF,TGTGCCAGCTCACCATCTGGGACCGGGGAGCTGTTTTTT
few,TRBJ1-4,-,TRBV10-1,CASSAGTSEKLFF,TGCGCCAGCAGCGCCGGGACTAGTGAAAAACTGTTTTTT
-,TRBJ1-3,-,TRBV29-1,CSVVVPREGNTIYF,TGCAGCGTTGTAGTTCCCAGGGAGGGAAACACCATATATTTT
-,TRBJ2-2,-,TRBV5-8,CASSLGQTNTGELFF,TGTGCCAGCAGCTTGGGGCAGACGAACACCGGGGAGCTGTTTTTT
-,TRBJ2-3,-,TRBV5-4,CASSLDRTDTQYF,TGTGCCAGCAGCCTCGACCGTACAGATACGCAGTATTTT
few,TRBJ2-7,TRBD2,TRBV7-8,CASRRGGGNYEQYF,TGTGCCAGCAGGCGGGGGGGCGGAAACTACGAGCAGTACTTC
once,TRBJ2-1,-,TRBV28,CASSEYIGDHNEQFF,TGTGCCAGCAGTGAATATATTGGGGACCACAATGAGCAGTTCTTC
-,TRBJ1-5,-,TRBV7-9,CASSLLNNQPQHF,TGTGCCAGCAGCTTGTTAAACAATCAGCCCCAGCATTTT
-,TRBJ2-7,-,TRBV9,CASSVDGRISYEQYF,TGTGCCAGCAGCGTAGATGGAAGAATCTCCTACGAGCAGTACTTC
few,TRBJ2-7,TRBD2,TRBV10-2,CASRITGRGYEQYF,TGCGCCAGCAGAATTACCGGGAGGGGCTACGAGCAGTACTTC
once,TRBJ2-7,-,TRBV15,CATSRDQSYEQYF,TGTGCCACCAGCAGAGATCAATCCTACGAGCAGTACTTC
many,TRBJ1-1,-,TRBV2,CASGDKARNTEAFF,TGTGCCAGCGGGGACAAGGCGAGGAACACTGAAGCTTTCTTT
-,TRBJ2-1,TRBD1,TRBV7-9,CASSLSGTAYNEQFF,TGTGCCAGCAGCTTATCCGGGACAGCTTACAATGAGCAGTTCTTC
-,TRBJ1-3,TRBD1,TRBV6-6,CASSPGTGLWGNTIYF,TGTGCCAGCAGCCCCGGGACAGGGCTTTGGGGAAACACCATATATTTT
-,TRBJ1-1,-,TRBV9,CASSVDAGRNTEAFF,TGTGCCAGCAGCGTAGATGCAGGGAGGAACACTGAAGCTTTCTTT
-,TRBJ1-1,TRBD1,TRBV18,CASSPRQGMNTEAFF,TGTGCCAGCTCACCCCGACAGGGGATGAACACTGAAGCTTTCTTT
-,TRBJ2-7,-,TRBV11-2,CASSLELASYEQYF,TGTGCCAGCAGCTTAGAACTAGCATCCTACGAGCAGTACTTC
-,TRBJ1-3,-,TRBV6-1,CASSEGRVNGNTIYF,TGTGCCAGCAGTGAGGGCAGGGTAAACGGAAACACCATATATTTT
-,TRBJ2-2,TRBD1,TRBV5-6,CASSWGPGGAPGELFF,TGTGCCAGCAGCTGGGGCCCAGGGGGCGCCCCCGGGGAGCTGTTTTTT
-,TRBJ1-2,-,TRBV30,CAWEPGDYGYTF,TGTGCCTGGGAGCCGGGAGACTATGGCTACACCTTC
-,TRBJ1-5,-,TRBV6-5,CASRPGSYNQPQHF,TGTGCCAGCAGGCCAGGGTCTTACAATCAGCCCCAGCATTTT
few,TRBJ2-3,TRBD1,TRBV28,CASSPRRGQAQYF,TGTGCCAGCAGTCCTAGGAGGGGACAGGCGCAGTATTTT
-,TRBJ2-5,-,TRBV6-1,CATNDGAGKETQYF,TGTGCCACCAATGACGGGGCAGGGAAAGAGACCCAGTACTTC
-,TRBJ2-2,-,TRBV12-2,CASRLAVTSGSITGELFF,TGTGCAAGTCGCTTAGCGGTAACTAGCGGGAGTATCACCGGGGAGCTGTTTTTT
-,TRBJ2-2,-,TRBV4-1,CASSPNLFGLVGATGELFF,TGCGCCAGCAGTCCAAACTTATTTGGCCTAGTGGGGGCCACCGGGGAGCTGTTTTTT
-,TRBJ1-1,-,TRBV29-1,CSVGAGWAMNTEAFF,TGCAGCGTTGGGGCCGGATGGGCAATGAACACTGAAGCTTTCTTT
-,TRBJ2-7,-,TRBV5-1,CASSLGTGYYEQYF,TGCGCCAGCAGCTTGGGAACAGGGTACTACGAGCAGTACTTC
-,TRBJ1-3,-,TRBV6-5,CASSSPDFPGNTIYF,TGTGCCAGCAGTTCGCCGGACTTCCCTGGAAACACCATATATTTT
-,TRBJ2-5,TRBD1,TRBV5-5,CASSSYAGRQGATAQYF,TGTGCCAGCAGCTCGTACGCTGGCCGACAGGGGGCGACGGCCCAGTACTTC
once,TRBJ2-1,-,TRBV11-3,CASSLGVLGRDEQFF,TGTGCCAGCAGCCTAGGGGTCTTAGGAAGGGATGAGCAGTTCTTC
many,TRBJ2-7,-,TRBV2,CASSPRLGADEQYF,TGTGCCAGCAGTCCCCGGTTAGGTGCGGACGAGCAGTACTTC
once,TRBJ2-7,-,TRBV5-1,CASSLGGYEQYF,TGCGCCAGCAGCTTGGGAGGGTACGAGCAGTACTTC
-,TRBJ1-5,TRBD1,TRBV7-8,CASSFGQDQPQHF,TGTGCCAGCAGCTTCGGACAGGATCAGCCCCAGCATTTT
-,TRBJ2-3,TRBD2,TRBV11-3,CASSQGLAGTDTQYF,TGTGCCAGCAGCCAAGGACTAGCGGGAACAGATACGCAGTATTTT
-,TRBJ1-1,-,TRBV7-3,CASSFTQANTEAFF,TGTGCCAGCAGCTTTACCCAGGCTAACACTGAAGCTTTCTTT
-,TRBJ2-1,TRBD2,TRBV27,CASSLELAGGEQFF,TGTGCCAGCAGTTTAGAACTAGCGGGAGGTGAGCAGTTCTTC
-,TRBJ1-1,TRBD1,TRBV9,CASSADRGDTEAFF,TGTGCCAGCAGCGCGGACAGGGGGGACACTGAAGCTTTCTTT